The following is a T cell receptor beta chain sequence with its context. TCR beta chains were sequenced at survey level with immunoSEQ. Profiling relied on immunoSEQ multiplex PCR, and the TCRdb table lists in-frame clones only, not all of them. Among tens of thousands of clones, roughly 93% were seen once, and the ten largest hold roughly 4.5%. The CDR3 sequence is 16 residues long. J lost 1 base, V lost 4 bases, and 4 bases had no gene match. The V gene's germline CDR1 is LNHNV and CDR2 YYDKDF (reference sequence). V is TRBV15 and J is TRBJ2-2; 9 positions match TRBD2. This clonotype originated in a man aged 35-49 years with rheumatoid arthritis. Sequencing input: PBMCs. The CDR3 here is CATSNSGGLNTGELFF. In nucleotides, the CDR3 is TGTGCCACCAGCAATAGCGGGGGCCTGAACACCGGGGAGCTGTTTTTT.